Listed below are T cell receptor beta chains from one sample, sequenced in a study of blood T cell repertoires in COVID-19. TCRdb's table, derived via immunoSEQ multiplex PCR, lists solely in-frame clones and lacks some. The profile shows more than 85,000 clones, roughly 85% of them singletons. The material sequenced was peripheral blood. The receptors stem from a man in his fifties or sixties with active COVID-19. Each CDR3 is given with its conserved first and last residue. The D gene is left open where the match is weak. The size entry is marked missing in some rows and otherwise reads once, few, many or a size class.

v_gene,j_gene,abundance,d_gene,CDR3aa,CDR3nt
TRBV11-2,TRBJ1-1,-,-,CASSKGGNTEAFF,TGTGCCAGCAGCAAAGGGGGGAACACTGAAGCTTTCTTT
TRBV19,TRBJ1-3,few,-,CASTGGGNTIYF,TGTGCCAGTACAGGTGGTGGAAACACCATATATTTT
TRBV7-8,TRBJ2-7,few,TRBD1,CASRDTRTGADEQYF,TGTGCCAGCAGGGATACCCGGACAGGGGCTGACGAGCAGTACTTC
TRBV5-4,TRBJ2-5,few,TRBD2,CASSSRGSGIQETQYF,TGTGCCAGCAGCTCCCGGGGTAGCGGGATCCAAGAGACCCAGTACTTC
TRBV7-2,TRBJ2-3,-,TRBD2,CASSPQSGGADTQYF,TGTGCCAGCAGCCCGCAGAGCGGGGGGGCAGATACGCAGTATTTT
TRBV9,TRBJ2-2,-,TRBD2,CASSLSGGANTGELFF,TGTGCCAGCAGCCTGAGCGGGGGGGCGAACACCGGGGAGCTGTTTTTT
TRBV7-2,TRBJ1-4,-,TRBD1,CASSPGTGLEKLFF,TGTGCCAGCAGTCCCGGGACAGGGTTAGAAAAACTGTTTTTT
TRBV6-2/TRBV6-3,TRBJ1-5,-,-,CASSYSSRQPQHF,TGTGCCAGCAGTTACTCGTCTCGTCAGCCCCAGCATTTT
TRBV11-2,TRBJ1-2,once,-,CASSSTGPYGYTF,TGTGCCAGCAGCTCGACAGGTCCATATGGCTACACCTTC
TRBV19,TRBJ2-7,-,TRBD1,CASRDRYEQYF,TGTGCCAGTAGGGACAGGTACGAGCAGTACTTC
TRBV23-1,TRBJ1-1,-,-,CASSQSGGTPKAFF,TGCGCCAGCAGTCAATCGGGGGGGACGCCAAAAGCTTTCTTT
TRBV2,TRBJ2-2,-,TRBD1,CASIRGQGPTGELFF,TGTGCCAGCATACGGGGACAGGGCCCCACCGGGGAGCTGTTTTTT
TRBV12-5,TRBJ2-3,-,-,CASGLSLSGDTQYF,TGTGCTAGTGGTTTGTCCCTTTCGGGAGATACGCAGTATTTT
TRBV7-9,TRBJ2-5,-,-,CASTPGSPTGGQETQYF,TGTGCCAGCACCCCTGGTTCCCCGACCGGGGGACAAGAGACCCAGTACTTC
TRBV9,TRBJ2-1,-,TRBD2,CASSVGTSGLSQSSYNEQFF,TGTGCCAGCAGCGTCGGGACTAGCGGATTGAGCCAGAGCTCCTACAATGAGCAGTTCTTC
TRBV19,TRBJ1-3,once,-,CASSTKQILSGNTIYF,TGTGCCAGTAGTACCAAACAGATCCTCTCTGGAAACACCATATATTTT
TRBV28,TRBJ2-2,-,-,CASFGGGVDTGELFF,TGTGCCAGCTTTGGAGGGGGGGTGGACACCGGGGAGCTGTTTTTT
TRBV27,TRBJ2-6,-,-,CASSPSTTGRANVLTF,TGTGCCAGCAGCCCCTCGACAACAGGCAGGGCCAACGTCCTGACTTTC
TRBV2,TRBJ2-7,-,TRBD2,CASSEAHSSGGSYEQYF,TGTGCCAGCAGTGAAGCGCATTCTAGCGGGGGATCCTACGAGCAGTACTTC
TRBV5-8,TRBJ2-3,-,TRBD1,CASSLTGRGSDTQYF,TGTGCCAGCAGCTTGACTGGCAGGGGGTCAGATACGCAGTATTTT
TRBV11-2,TRBJ1-4,-,TRBD1,CASSRTRGNNEKLFF,TGTGCCAGCAGTCGGACCAGGGGGAATAATGAAAAACTGTTTTTT
TRBV30,TRBJ1-2,-,-,CAWSVRGEEGYTF,TGTGCCTGGAGTGTTCGGGGGGAGGAGGGCTACACCTTC
TRBV4-1,TRBJ1-6,few,-,CASSQEGGSPLHF,TGCGCCAGCAGCCAAGAGGGGGGTTCACCCCTCCACTTT
TRBV11-2,TRBJ2-1,-,-,CASSLVGLGNEQFF,TGTGCCAGCAGCTTAGTGGGCCTTGGGAATGAGCAGTTCTTC
TRBV5-1,TRBJ1-1,few,-,CASSSRGGYPEAFF,TGCGCCAGCAGCTCGCGCGGGGGTTACCCTGAAGCTTTCTTT
TRBV19,TRBJ2-2,-,TRBD1,CASRGTGVTGELFF,TGTGCCAGTAGGGGGACAGGGGTCACCGGGGAGCTGTTTTTT
TRBV3-1/TRBV3-2,TRBJ1-6,-,-,CASSQVSGFGSPLHF,TGTGCCAGCAGCCAAGTTTCAGGGTTTGGTTCACCCCTCCACTTT
TRBV27,TRBJ1-4,-,-,CASTLRGGGEKLFF,TGTGCCAGCACCCTCCGAGGGGGTGGGGAAAAACTGTTTTTT
TRBV20-1,TRBJ1-3,-,-,CSASSEGQWFSGNTIYF,TGCAGTGCTAGTAGTGAAGGACAGTGGTTCTCTGGAAACACCATATATTTT
TRBV6-4,TRBJ1-2,once,TRBD1,CASSASPGQGGYTF,TGTGCCAGCAGTGCTTCACCGGGACAGGGTGGCTACACCTTC
TRBV7-8,TRBJ1-6,-,-,CASRPYYTGGNSPLHF,TGTGCCAGCAGACCTTATTACACGGGAGGTAATTCACCCCTCCACTTT
TRBV6-5,TRBJ2-7,-,-,CASRSPTGNEQYF,TGTGCCAGCAGAAGCCCAACAGGGAACGAGCAGTACTTC
TRBV14,TRBJ2-1,-,TRBD2,CASSRRGGAGVAAGDEQFF,TGTGCCAGCAGCCGCCGGGGGGGCGCGGGTGTAGCGGCGGGCGATGAGCAGTTCTTC
TRBV6-5,TRBJ2-3,-,TRBD2,CASGRGVTDTQYF,TGTGCCAGCGGGCGGGGGGTCACAGATACGCAGTATTTT
TRBV19,TRBJ1-2,-,-,CASSPTAGGTWKGYTF,TGTGCCAGTAGTCCCACTGCCGGGGGGACTTGGAAGGGCTACACCTTC
TRBV3-1/TRBV3-2,TRBJ2-7,-,-,CASSRQVTSYEQYF,TGTGCCAGCAGCAGACAGGTGACCTCCTACGAGCAGTACTTC
TRBV7-9,TRBJ2-5,-,TRBD1,CASSLAGAGGRETQYF,TGTGCCAGCAGCTTAGCTGGGGCAGGGGGTCGGGAGACCCAGTACTTC
TRBV12-3/TRBV12-4,TRBJ2-7,-,-,CASSLELTVQHF,TGTGCCAGCAGTTTAGAATTGACTGTCCAGCACTTC
TRBV6-5,TRBJ2-7,once,-,CASMITANGGYEQYF,TGTGCCAGCATGATCACAGCAAATGGTGGTTACGAGCAGTACTTC
TRBV6-6,TRBJ2-5,-,TRBD2,CASSSFGGVQETQYF,TGTGCCAGCAGTTCTTTCGGGGGGGTCCAAGAGACCCAGTACTTC
TRBV9,TRBJ2-7,-,TRBD2,CASSVASSGGSYEQYF,TGTGCCAGCAGCGTAGCTTCTAGCGGGGGGTCGTACGAGCAGTACTTC
TRBV7-3,TRBJ1-6,-,-,CASSLTGPVNSPLHF,TGTGCCAGCAGCTTAACGGGGCCAGTTAATTCACCCCTCCACTTT
TRBV7-3,TRBJ2-1,-,TRBD2,CASAPGGQGEQFF,TGTGCCAGCGCGCCGGGGGGGCAAGGTGAGCAGTTCTTC
TRBV2,TRBJ1-2,-,-,CASSEALRGGANYGYTF,TGTGCCAGCAGTGAAGCGCTTCGAGGCGGCGCTAACTATGGCTACACCTTC
TRBV19,TRBJ2-3,once,TRBD1,CASMLKGARVDTQYF,TGTGCCAGTATGCTGAAGGGGGCGCGTGTAGATACGCAGTATTTT
TRBV6-2/TRBV6-3,TRBJ2-3,few,TRBD2,CASSYSTSGGDTQYF,TGTGCCAGCAGTTACTCGACTAGCGGGGGGGATACGCAGTATTTT
TRBV29-1,TRBJ2-2,-,-,CSVDTRNTGELFF,TGCAGCGTTGATACCAGAAACACCGGGGAGCTGTTTTTT
TRBV5-1,TRBJ2-6,-,-,CASTEGRHLLSSGANVLTF,TGCGCCAGTACCGAAGGTAGACACCTTCTCAGCTCTGGGGCCAACGTCCTGACTTTC
TRBV7-3,TRBJ2-6,-,-,CASSLAGNSGANVLTF,TGTGCCAGCAGCTTAGCAGGGAACTCTGGGGCCAACGTCCTGACTTTC
TRBV27,TRBJ1-2,-,-,CASSTGGWGITNYGYTF,TGTGCCAGCAGTACCGGGGGTTGGGGGATAACCAACTATGGCTACACCTTC
TRBV3-1/TRBV3-2,TRBJ1-5,-,-,CASSQGRGNQPQHF,TGTGCCAGCAGTCAGGGGCGCGGCAATCAGCCCCAGCATTTT
TRBV4-3,TRBJ2-1,-,TRBD2,CASSQVSYPAGGRLSYNEQFF,TGCGCCAGCAGCCAAGTAAGTTATCCAGCGGGGGGCCGCCTTTCCTACAATGAGCAGTTCTTC
TRBV23-1,TRBJ2-2,-,TRBD1,CASSRRDRGVGELFF,TGCGCCAGCAGTCGACGGGACAGGGGTGTTGGGGAGCTGTTTTTT
TRBV18,TRBJ2-7,-,TRBD1,CASSLQTGSYEQYF,TGTGCCAGCTCACTCCAGACAGGGTCCTACGAGCAGTACTTC
TRBV11-2,TRBJ2-7,-,TRBD1,CASSSGPGTDYYEQYF,TGTGCCAGCAGCTCCGGTCCCGGGACAGATTACTACGAGCAGTACTTC
TRBV2,TRBJ2-3,-,TRBD2,CASSGTSGKDTQYF,TGTGCCAGCAGTGGGACTAGCGGTAAGGATACGCAGTATTTT
TRBV6-6,TRBJ2-7,-,TRBD1,CASRTGTGAPQQYF,TGTGCCAGCAGAACCGGGACAGGGGCCCCCCAGCAGTACTTC
TRBV5-5,TRBJ2-1,-,TRBD2,CASSPRGGGISYNEQFF,TGTGCCAGCAGCCCACGAGGCGGGGGGATATCCTACAATGAGCAGTTCTTC
TRBV9,TRBJ2-2,-,-,CASSVESRASPAGELFF,TGTGCCAGCAGCGTAGAATCCAGGGCATCCCCCGCCGGGGAGCTGTTTTTT